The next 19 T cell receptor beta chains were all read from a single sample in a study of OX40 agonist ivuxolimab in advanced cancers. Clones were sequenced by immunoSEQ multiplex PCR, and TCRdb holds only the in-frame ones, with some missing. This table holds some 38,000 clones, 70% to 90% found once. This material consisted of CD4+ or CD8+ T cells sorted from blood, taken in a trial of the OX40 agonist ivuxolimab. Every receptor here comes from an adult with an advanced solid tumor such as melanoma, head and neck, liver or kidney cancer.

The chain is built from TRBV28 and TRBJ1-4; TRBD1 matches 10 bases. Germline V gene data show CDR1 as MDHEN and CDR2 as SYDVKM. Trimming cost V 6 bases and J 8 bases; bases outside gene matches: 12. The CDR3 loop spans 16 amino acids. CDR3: CASSPVGDRGEEKLFF. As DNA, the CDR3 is TGTGCCAGCAGCCCCGTAGGGGACAGGGGTGAGGAAAAACTGTTTTTT.

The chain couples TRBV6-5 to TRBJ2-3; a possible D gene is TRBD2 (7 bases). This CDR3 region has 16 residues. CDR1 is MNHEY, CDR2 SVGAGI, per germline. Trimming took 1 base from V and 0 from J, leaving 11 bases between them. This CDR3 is CASSYWGGPSTDTQYF. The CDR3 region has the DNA TGTGCCAGCAGTTACTGGGGGGGGCCGAGCACAGATACGCAGTATTTT.

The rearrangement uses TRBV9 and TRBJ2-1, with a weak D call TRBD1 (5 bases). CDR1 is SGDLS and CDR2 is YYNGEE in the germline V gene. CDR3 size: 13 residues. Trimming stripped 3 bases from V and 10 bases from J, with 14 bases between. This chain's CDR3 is CASSGTGLREQFF. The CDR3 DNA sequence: TGTGCCAGCAGCGGAACAGGATTACGCGAGCAGTTCTTC.

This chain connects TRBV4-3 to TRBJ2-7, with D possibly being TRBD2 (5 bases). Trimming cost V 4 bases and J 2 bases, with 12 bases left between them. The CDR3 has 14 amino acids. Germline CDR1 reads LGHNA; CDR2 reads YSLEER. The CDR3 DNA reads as TGCGCCAGCAGCCCCGGAGGCTTTCCCTACGAGCAGTACTTC. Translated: CASSPGGFPYEQYF.

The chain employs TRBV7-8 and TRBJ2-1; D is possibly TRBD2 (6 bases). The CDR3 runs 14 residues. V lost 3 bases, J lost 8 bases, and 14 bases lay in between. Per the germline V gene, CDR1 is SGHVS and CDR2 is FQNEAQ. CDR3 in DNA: TGTGCCAGCAGCTTTGGGGGGTGGGTCGATGAGCAGTTCTTC. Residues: CASSFGGWVDEQFF. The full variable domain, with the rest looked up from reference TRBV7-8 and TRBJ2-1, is GAGVSQSPRYKVAKRGQDVALRCDPISGHVSLFWYQQALGQGPEFLTYFQNEAQLDKSGLPSDRFFAERPEGSVSTLKIQRTQQEDSAVYLCASSFGGWVDEQFFGPGTRLTVL.

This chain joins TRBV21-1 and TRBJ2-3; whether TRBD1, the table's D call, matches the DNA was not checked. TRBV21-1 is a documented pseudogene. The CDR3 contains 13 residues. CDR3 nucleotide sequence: TGTGCCAGCGGGGACAGGGCCACAGATACGCAGTATTTT. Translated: CASGDRATDTQYF.

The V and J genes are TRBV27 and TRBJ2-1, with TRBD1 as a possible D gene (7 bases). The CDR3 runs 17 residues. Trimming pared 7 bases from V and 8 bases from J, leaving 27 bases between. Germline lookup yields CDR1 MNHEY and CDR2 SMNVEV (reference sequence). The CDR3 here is CASTTRRGVKGFDEQFF. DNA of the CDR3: TGTGCCAGCACGACCCGCAGGGGGGTAAAAGGTTTCGATGAGCAGTTCTTC.

The DNA of the CDR3 is TGCGCCAGCAGCCAAGAGCGAGGGACAGGCCACAATGAGCAGTTCTTC. Its protein is CASSQERGTGHNEQFF. This chain uses TRBV4-3 with TRBJ2-1, with TRBD1 identical over 8 bases. Losses at the gene ends were 0 bases for V and 5 bases for J; bases not matched to a gene: 6. The CDR3 spans 16 residues. The germline V gene encodes CDR1 LGHNA and CDR2 YSLEER.

The CDR3 region has the DNA TGTGCCAGCAGTTGGGGACTAGCGGGGAGCTCCTACGAGCAGTACTTC. Encoded protein: CASSWGLAGSSYEQYF. The chain recombines TRBV6-5 with TRBJ2-7; TRBD2 matches at 13 bases. Per germline, CDR1 MNHEY and CDR2 SVGAGI. The CDR3 spans 16 residues. V shed 4 bases and J 0 bases; nucleotides not matched to a gene: 3.

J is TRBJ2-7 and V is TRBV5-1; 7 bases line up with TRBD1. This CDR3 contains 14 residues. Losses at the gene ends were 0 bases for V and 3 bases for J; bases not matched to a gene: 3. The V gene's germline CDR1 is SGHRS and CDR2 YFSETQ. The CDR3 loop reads CASSLGGGVYEQYF. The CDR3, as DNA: TGCGCCAGCAGCTTGGGAGGGGGCGTCTACGAGCAGTACTTC.

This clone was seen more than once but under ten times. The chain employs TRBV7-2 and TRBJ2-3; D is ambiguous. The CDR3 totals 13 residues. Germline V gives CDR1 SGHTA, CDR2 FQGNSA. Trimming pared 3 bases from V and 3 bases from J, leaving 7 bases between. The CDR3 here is CASSFRGTDTQYF. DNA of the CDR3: TGTGCCAGCAGCTTCCGTGGGACAGATACGCAGTATTTT.

The CDR3 DNA sequence: TGTGCCAGCAGCCCACATCTAGACAGGGCGGATTCACCCCTCCACTTT. Translated, it gives CASSPHLDRADSPLHF. The V call is TRBV9, the J call TRBJ1-6; TRBD1 matches 7 bases. The CDR3 length is 16 residues. Germline V lookup: CDR1 SGDLS, CDR2 YYNGEE. V shed 4 bases and J 8 bases; nucleotides not matched to a gene: 12.

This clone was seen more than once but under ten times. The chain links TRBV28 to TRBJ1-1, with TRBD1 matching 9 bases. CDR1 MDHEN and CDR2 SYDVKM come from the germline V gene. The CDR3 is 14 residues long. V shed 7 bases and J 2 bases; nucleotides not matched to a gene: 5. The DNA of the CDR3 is TGTGCCAGCAAGATGGACAGGGGTAACACTGAAGCTTTCTTT. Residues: CASKMDRGNTEAFF. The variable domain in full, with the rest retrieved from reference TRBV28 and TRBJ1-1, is DVKVTQSSRYLVKRTGEKVFLECVQDMDHENMFWYRQDPGLGLRLIYFSYDVKMKEKGDIPEGYSVSREKKERFSLILESASTNQTSMYLCASKMDRGNTEAFFGQGTRLTVV.

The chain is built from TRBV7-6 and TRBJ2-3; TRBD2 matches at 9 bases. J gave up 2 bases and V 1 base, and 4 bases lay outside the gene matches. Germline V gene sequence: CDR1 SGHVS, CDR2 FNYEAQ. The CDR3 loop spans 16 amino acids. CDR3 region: CASSLVLAGYTDTQYF. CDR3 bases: TGTGCCAGCAGCTTAGTGCTAGCGGGGTACACAGATACGCAGTATTTT.

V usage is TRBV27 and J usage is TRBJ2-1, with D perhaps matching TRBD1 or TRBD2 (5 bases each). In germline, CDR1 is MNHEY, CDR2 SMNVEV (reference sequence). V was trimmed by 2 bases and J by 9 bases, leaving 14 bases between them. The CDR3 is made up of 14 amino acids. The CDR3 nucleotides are TGTGCCAGCAGTTTAGGGGGTGGACCAGCTGAGCAGTTCTTC. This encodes CASSLGGGPAEQFF.

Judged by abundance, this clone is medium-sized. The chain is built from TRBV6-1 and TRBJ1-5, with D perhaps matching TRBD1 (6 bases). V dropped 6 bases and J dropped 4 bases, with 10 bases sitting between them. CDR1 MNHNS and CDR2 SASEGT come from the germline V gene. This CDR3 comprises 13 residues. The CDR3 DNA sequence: TGTGCCAGCAGGACTGGACAGAATCAGCCCCAGCATTTT. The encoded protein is CASRTGQNQPQHF.

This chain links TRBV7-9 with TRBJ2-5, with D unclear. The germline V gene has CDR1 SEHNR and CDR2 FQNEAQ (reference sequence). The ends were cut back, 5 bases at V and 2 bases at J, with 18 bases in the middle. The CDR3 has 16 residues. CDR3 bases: TGTGCCAGCAGCCCCGAGAGTGGTGCCCCACAAGAGACCCAGTACTTC. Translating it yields CASSPESGAPQETQYF. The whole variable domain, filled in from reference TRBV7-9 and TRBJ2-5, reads DTGVSQNPRHKITKRGQNVTFRCDPISEHNRLYWYRQTLGQGPEFLTYFQNEAQLEKSRLLSDRFSAERPKGSFSTLEIQRTEQGDSAMYLCASSPESGAPQETQYFGPGTRLLVL.

The CDR3 DNA is TGTGCCAAACCCCGAGACTACAATGAGCAGTTCTTC. It codes for CAKPRDYNEQFF. V gene TRBV21-1 combines with J gene TRBJ2-1; the table assigns TRBD2, which was not confirmed against the DNA. TRBV21-1 is assigned pseudogene status. The CDR3 has 12 residues.

CDR3 sequence: CASSHAGQGTSPLHF. Written as DNA, the CDR3 is TGCGCCAGCAGCCATGCGGGACAGGGGACTTCACCCCTCCACTTT. V is TRBV4-3 and J is TRBJ1-6; TRBD1 matches 10 bases. J lost 9 bases, V lost 3 bases, and 5 bases had no gene match. Germline V gene data show CDR1 as LGHNA and CDR2 as YSLEER. There are 15 residues in the CDR3.